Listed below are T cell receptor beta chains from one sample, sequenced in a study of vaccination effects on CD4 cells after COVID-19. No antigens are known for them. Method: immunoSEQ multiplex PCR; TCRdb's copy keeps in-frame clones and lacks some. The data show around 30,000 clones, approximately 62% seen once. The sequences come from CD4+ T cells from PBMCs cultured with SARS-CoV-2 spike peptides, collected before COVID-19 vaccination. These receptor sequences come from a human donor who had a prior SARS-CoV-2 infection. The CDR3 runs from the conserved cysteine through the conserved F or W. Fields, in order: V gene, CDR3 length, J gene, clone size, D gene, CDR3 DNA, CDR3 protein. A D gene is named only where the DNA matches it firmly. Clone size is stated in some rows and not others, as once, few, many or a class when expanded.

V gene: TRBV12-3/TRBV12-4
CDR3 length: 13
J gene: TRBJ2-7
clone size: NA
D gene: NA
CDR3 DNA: TGTGCCAGCAGTTACTACAGTCACTACGAGCAGTACTTC
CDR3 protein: CASSYYSHYEQYF

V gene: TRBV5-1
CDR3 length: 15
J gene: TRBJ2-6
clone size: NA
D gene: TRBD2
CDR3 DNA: TGCGCCAGCGGGGGGGAAGGTTCCGGGGCCAACGTCCTGACTTTC
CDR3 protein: CASGGEGSGANVLTF

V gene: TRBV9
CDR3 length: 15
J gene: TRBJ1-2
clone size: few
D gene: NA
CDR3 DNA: TGTGCCAGCAGCGTAGCAACCGGACCAACCTATGGCTACACCTTC
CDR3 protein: CASSVATGPTYGYTF

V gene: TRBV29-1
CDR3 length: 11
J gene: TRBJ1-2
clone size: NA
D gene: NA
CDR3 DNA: TGCAGCGGCAAAGAGGGGAATGGCTACACCTTC
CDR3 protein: CSGKEGNGYTF

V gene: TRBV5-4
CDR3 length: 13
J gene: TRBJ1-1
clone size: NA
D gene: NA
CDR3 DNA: TGTGCCAGCAGCTATTCTGAGGGCACTGAAGCTTTCTTT
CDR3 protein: CASSYSEGTEAFF

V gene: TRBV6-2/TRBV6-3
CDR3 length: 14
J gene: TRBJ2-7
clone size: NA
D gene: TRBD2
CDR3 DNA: TGTGCCAGCAGTGAGACTAGCGGGTCCTACGAGCAGTACTTC
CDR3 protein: CASSETSGSYEQYF

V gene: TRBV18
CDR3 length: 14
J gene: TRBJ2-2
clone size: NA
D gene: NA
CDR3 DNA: TGTGCCAGCTCAACCCGGGCCATCACCGGGGAGCTGTTTTTT
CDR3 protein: CASSTRAITGELFF

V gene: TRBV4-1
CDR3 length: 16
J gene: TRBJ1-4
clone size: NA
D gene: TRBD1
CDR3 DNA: TGCGCCAGCAGCCAAGGCGTTCGGGACAGGGGTGAAAAACTGTTTTTT
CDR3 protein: CASSQGVRDRGEKLFF

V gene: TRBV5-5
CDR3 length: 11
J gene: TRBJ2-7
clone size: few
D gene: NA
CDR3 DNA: TGTGCCAGCAGTCTCCACTACGAGCAGTACTTC
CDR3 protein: CASSLHYEQYF

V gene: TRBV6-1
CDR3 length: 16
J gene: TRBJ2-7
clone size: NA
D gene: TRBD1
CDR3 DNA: TGTGCCAGCAGTGAAGAGGTGACAGGGGTTCCCTACGAGCAGTACTTC
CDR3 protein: CASSEEVTGVPYEQYF

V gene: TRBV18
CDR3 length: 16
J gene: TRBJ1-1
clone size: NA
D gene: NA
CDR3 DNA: TGTGCCAGCTCACCACACCCCTTGGGGGTTACCGCTGAAGCTTTCTTT
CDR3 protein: CASSPHPLGVTAEAFF

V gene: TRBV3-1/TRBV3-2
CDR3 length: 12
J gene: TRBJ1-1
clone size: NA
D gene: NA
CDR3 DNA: TGTGCCAGCAGCTCCCGGGTGGAGGAGGCTTTCTTT
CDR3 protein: CASSSRVEEAFF

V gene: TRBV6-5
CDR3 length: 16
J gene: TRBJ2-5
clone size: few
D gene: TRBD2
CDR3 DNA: TGTGCCAGCAGTTACGGAATAGCGGGGGATTTAGAGACCCAGTACTTC
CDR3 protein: CASSYGIAGDLETQYF

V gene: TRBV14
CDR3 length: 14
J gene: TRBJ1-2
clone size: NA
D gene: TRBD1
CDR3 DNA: TGTGCCAGCAGCCACAGGGGGGGAAACTATGGCTACACCTTC
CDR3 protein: CASSHRGGNYGYTF

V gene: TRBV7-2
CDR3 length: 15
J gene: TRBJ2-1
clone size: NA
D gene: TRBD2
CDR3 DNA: TGTGCCAGCTTATCAGCGGGAGGGTATGGCAATGAGCAGTTCTTC
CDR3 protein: CASLSAGGYGNEQFF